This T cell receptor beta chain derives from a study of T-cell reconstitution after alpha-beta-depleted transplantation in children. Unique molecular identifiers were incorporated during preparation of the TCRbeta library. TCRdb recomputed calls from the PCR reads with MiXCR, one row per CDR3 protein. The sample comprises around 960,000 distinct CDR3 sequences, roughly 31% of which are singletons, and roughly 27% rests with the top ten. Trimming took off 5 bases at V and 3 bases at J, with 14 bases between the two ends. CDR3 length: 14 residues. Germline-derived CDR1 and CDR2 are MNHEY and SVGEGT. Study-wide results and limits: Some patients owed their high day-60 TCRbeta diversity to surviving recipient T cells and thymic progenitors. By about two months after transplant, alpha-beta T cells reportedly arose from several hundred graft clones that had expanded.

As to this clonotype: Antigen: not known.

This TCR was sampled from a boy less than two years old who had a stem cell transplant for SCID, so the T cells may come from the graft donor. The sequencing here drew on PBMCs, mostly from graft donor cells, taken 360 days after TCRalphabeta/CD19-depleted stem cell transplant. The chain joins TRBV6-2 or TRBV6-3 to TRBJ2-7, with D perhaps assigned TRBD1 or TRBD2 (5 bases each). CDR3 region: CASSPWDQNYEQYF. CDR3 nucleotide sequence: TGTGCCAGCAGTCCATGGGACCAAAACTACGAGCAGTACTTC.